Following are 2 T cell receptor beta chains from one sample sequenced in a study of a mutant IDH1 vaccine in newly diagnosed glioma. TCRdb's table, derived via immunoSEQ multiplex PCR, lists solely in-frame clones and lacks some. This sample has some 46,000 clones, with about 92% found just once. The sample's time point: week 35, safety follow-up. Topical imiquimod accompanied each vaccine dose, which consisted of 300 ug of mutant IDH1 20-mer peptide. Antigens of these TCRs are unknown. The sequencing here drew on PBMCs, taken from a glioma patient whose treatment included an IDH1 peptide vaccine. The receptors shown here come from a man aged 50 or older with glioma.

The chain uses TRBV11-2 and TRBJ2-3; TRBD2 might be the D (7 bases). The germline V gene has CDR1 SGHAT and CDR2 FQNNGV. Between the trimmed V and J ends, which lost 5 bases and 2 bases, there was a span of 14 bases. The CDR3 has 15 amino acids. CDR3 residues: CASSRRGGDTDTQYF. The CDR3 nucleotides read TGTGCCAGCAGCCGCAGGGGAGGGGACACAGATACGCAGTATTTT.

The J gene is TRBJ1-2, the V gene TRBV28; D not certain. The CDR3 totals 12 residues. With 4 bases removed from V and 0 bases from J, the gap between germline ends came to 3 bases. The germline CDR1 and CDR2 sequences are MDHEN and SYDVKM. As DNA, the CDR3 is TGTGCCAGCAGTTACCCTAACTATGGCTACACCTTC. Translated: CASSYPNYGYTF.